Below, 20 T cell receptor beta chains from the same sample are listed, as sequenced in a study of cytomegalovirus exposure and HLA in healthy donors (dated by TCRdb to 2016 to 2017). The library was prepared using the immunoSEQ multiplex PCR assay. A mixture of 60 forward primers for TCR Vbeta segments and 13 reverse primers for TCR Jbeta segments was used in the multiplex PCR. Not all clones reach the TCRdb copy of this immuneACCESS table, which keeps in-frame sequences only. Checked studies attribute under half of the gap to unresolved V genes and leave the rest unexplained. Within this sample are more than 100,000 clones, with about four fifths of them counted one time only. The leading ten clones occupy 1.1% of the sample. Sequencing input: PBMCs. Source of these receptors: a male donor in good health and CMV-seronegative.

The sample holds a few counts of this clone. Here the CDR3 DNA reads TGTGCCAGCAGTTCATCATCGAGCTCCTATAATTCACCCCTCCACTTT. This encodes CASSSSSSSYNSPLHF. The chain uses TRBV6-5 and TRBJ1-6, with no clear D. This CDR3 has 16 residues. Germline V gene data show CDR1 as MNHEY and CDR2 as SVGAGI. Between the trimmed V and J ends, which lost 4 bases and 0 bases, there was a span of 10 bases.

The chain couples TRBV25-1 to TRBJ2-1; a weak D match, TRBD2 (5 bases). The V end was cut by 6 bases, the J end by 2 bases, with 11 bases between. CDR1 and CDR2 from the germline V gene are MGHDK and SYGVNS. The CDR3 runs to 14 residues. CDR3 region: CASRGGPTYNEQFF. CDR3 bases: TGTGCCAGCAGGGGCGGGCCCACCTACAATGAGCAGTTCTTC.

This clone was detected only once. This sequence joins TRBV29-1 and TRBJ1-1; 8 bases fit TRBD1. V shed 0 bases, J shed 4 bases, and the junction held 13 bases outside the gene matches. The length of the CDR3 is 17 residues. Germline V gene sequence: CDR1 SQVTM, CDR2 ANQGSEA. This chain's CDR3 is CSVEETGAGYRGTEAFF. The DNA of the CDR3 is TGCAGCGTTGAAGAGACAGGGGCAGGGTATAGGGGCACTGAAGCTTTCTTT. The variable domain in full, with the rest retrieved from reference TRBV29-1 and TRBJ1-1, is SAVISQKPSRDICQRGTSLTIQCQVDSQVTMMFWYRQQPGQSLTLIATANQGSEATYESGFVIDKFPISRPNLTFSTLTVSNMSPEDSSIYLCSVEETGAGYRGTEAFFGQGTRLTVV.

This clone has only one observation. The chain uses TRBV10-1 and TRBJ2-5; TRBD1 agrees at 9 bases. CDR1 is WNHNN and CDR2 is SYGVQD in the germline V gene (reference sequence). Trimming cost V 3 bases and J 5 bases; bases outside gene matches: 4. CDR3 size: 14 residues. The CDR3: CASSDTGGRETQYF. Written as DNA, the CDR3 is TGCGCCAGCAGTGATACAGGGGGCAGGGAGACCCAGTACTTC.

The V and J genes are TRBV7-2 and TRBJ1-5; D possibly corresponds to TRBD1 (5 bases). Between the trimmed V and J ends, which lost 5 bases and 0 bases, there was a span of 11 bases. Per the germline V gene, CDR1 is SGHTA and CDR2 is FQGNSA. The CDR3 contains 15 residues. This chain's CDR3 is CASSAGHYSNQPQHF. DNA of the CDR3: TGTGCCAGCAGCGCAGGACACTATAGCAATCAGCCCCAGCATTTT.

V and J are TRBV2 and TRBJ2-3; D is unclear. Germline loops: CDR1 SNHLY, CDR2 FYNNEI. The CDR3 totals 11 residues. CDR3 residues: CVSRYSDTQYF. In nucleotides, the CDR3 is TGTGTCAGTCGGTACTCAGATACGCAGTATTTT.

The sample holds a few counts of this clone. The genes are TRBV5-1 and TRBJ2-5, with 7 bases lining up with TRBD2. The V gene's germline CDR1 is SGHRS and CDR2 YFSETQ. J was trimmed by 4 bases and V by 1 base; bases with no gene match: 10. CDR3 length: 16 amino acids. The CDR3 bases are TGCGCCAGCAGCTTGCGGGTGACGGGGGGTGGAGAGACCCAGTACTTC. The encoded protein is CASSLRVTGGGETQYF.

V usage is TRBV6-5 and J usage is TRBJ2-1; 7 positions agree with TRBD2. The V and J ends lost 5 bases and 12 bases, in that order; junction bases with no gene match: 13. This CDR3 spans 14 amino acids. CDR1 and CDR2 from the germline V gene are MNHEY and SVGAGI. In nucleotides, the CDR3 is TGTGCCAGCAGTGTTGGGGGTGGGGGGGTCGGGCAGTTCTTC. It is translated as CASSVGGGGVGQFF.

CDR3 DNA sequence: TGCGCCAGCAGCTTTAGATGGACAGATACGCAGTATTTT. Translating it yields CASSFRWTDTQYF. The J gene is TRBJ2-3, the V gene TRBV5-1; D gene uncertain. CDR1 and CDR2 (germline): SGHRS, YFSETQ. The CDR3 is 13 residues long. Trimming removed 2 bases at V and 3 bases at J, with 7 bases between. Full variable domain (remainder filled in from reference TRBV5-1 and TRBJ2-3): KAGVTQTPRYLIKTRGQQVTLSCSPISGHRSVSWYQQTPGQGLQFLFEYFSETQRNKGNFPGRFSGRQFSNSRSEMNVSTLELGDSALYLCASSFRWTDTQYFGPGTRLTVL.

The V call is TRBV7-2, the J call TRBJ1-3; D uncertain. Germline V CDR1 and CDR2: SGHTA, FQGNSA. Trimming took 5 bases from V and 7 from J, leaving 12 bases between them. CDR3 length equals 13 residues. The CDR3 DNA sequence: TGTGCCAGCAGCCCGAGCGCCCCGAACACCATATATTTT. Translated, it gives CASSPSAPNTIYF. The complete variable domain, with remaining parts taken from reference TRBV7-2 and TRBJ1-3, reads GAGVSQSPSNKVTEKGKDVELRCDPISGHTALYWYRQSLGQGLEFLIYFQGNSAPDKSGLPSDRFSAERTGGSVSTLTIQRTQQEDSAVYLCASSPSAPNTIYFGEGSWLTVV.

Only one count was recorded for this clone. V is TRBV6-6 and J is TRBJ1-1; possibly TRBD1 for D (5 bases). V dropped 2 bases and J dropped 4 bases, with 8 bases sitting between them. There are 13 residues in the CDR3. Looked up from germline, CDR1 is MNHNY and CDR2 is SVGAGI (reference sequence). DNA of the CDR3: TGTGCCAGCAGTTACGTCGGGGGCACTGAAGCTTTCTTT. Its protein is CASSYVGGTEAFF.

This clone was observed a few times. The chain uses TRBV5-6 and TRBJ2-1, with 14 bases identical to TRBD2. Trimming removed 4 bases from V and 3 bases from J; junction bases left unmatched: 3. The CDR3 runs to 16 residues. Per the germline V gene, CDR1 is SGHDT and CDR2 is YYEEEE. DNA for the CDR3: TGTGCCAGCAGCCGCGGACTAGCGGGGGGCTACAATGAGCAGTTCTTC. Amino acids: CASSRGLAGGYNEQFF. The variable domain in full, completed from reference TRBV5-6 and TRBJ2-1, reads DAGVTQSPTHLIKTRGQQVTLRCSPKSGHDTVSWYQQALGQGPQFIFQYYEEEERQRGNFPDRFSGHQFPNYSSELNVNALLLGDSALYLCASSRGLAGGYNEQFFGPGTRLTVL.

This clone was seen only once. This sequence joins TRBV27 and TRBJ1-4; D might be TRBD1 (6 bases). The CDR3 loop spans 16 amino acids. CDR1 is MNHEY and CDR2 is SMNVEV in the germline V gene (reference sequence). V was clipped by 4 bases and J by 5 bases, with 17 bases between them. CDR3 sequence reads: CASSYSPQGHNEKLFF. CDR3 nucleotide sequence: TGTGCCAGCAGTTACTCCCCACAGGGACACAATGAAAAACTGTTTTTT.

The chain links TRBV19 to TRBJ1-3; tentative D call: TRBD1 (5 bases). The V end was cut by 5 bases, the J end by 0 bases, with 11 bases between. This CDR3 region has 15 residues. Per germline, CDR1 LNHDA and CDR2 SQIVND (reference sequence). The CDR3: CASSRGHFSGNTIYF. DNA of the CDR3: TGTGCCAGTAGTCGTGGACACTTCTCTGGAAACACCATATATTTT.

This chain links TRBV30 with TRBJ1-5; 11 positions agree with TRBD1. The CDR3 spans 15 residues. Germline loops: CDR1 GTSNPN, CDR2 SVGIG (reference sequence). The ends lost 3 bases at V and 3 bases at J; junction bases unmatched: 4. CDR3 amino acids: CAWSRGQGDNQPQHF. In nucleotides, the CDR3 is TGTGCCTGGAGCCGGGGACAGGGGGACAATCAGCCCCAGCATTTT.

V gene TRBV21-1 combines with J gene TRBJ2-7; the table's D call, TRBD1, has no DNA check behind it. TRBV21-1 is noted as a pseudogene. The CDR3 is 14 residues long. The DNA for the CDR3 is TGTGCCAGGGGAAACAGGCGGATCTCCTACGAGCAGTACTTC. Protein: CARGNRRISYEQYF.

The CDR3 DNA is TGTGCCAGTAGTATGGGACAAACGTATGGCTACACCTTC. The encoded protein is CASSMGQTYGYTF. The chain links TRBV19 to TRBJ1-2; D is possibly TRBD1 (6 bases). CDR3 size: 13 residues. Trimming left V 3 bases short and J 5 bases short, with 10 bases between. CDR1 and CDR2 from the germline V gene are LNHDA and SQIVND (reference sequence).

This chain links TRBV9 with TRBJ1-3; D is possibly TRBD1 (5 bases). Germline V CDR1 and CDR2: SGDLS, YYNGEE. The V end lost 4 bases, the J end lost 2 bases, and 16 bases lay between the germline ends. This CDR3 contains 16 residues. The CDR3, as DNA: TGTGCCAGCAGCTCCCGTGGGGGGGGACCTGGAAACACCATATATTTT. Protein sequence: CASSSRGGGPGNTIYF. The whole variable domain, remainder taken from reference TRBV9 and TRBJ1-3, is DSGVTQTPKHLITATGQRVTLRCSPRSGDLSVYWYQQSLDQGLQFLIQYYNGEERAKGNILERFSAQQFPDLHSELNLSSLELGDSALYFCASSSRGGGPGNTIYFGEGSWLTVV.

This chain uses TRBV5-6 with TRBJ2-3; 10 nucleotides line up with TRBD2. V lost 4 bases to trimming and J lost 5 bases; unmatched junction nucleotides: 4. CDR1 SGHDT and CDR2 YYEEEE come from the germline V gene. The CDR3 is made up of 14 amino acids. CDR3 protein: CASSPGLARDTQYF. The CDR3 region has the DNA TGTGCCAGCAGCCCGGGACTAGCGAGAGATACGCAGTATTTT.

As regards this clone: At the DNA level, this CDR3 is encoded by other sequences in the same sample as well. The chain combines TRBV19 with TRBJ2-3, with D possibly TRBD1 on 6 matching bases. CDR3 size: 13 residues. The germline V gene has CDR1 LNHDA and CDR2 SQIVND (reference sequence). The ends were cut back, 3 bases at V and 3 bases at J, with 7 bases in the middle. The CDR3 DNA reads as TGTGCCAGTAGTATCAGGGGTACAGATACGCAGTATTTT. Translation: CASSIRGTDTQYF.